This is a list of T cell receptor beta chains from one sample in a study of early T cells in non-severe SARS-CoV-2 infection. TCRdb ran MiXCR on the 5' RACE reads and lists one entry per CDR3 protein. The sample consists of 88,000 or so distinct CDR3 sequences, about 15% of them appearing once. Sequencing was done on a sample of whole blood. The source of these receptors is an adult who was a healthcare worker with PCR-confirmed SARS-CoV-2 infection or an uninfected control (not recorded which). Both conserved end residues are part of each CDR3. A D gene is named only where the DNA matches it firmly. Clone size is stated in some rows and not others, as once, few, many or a class when expanded.

clone_size	j_call	v_call	d_call	cdr3_aa	cdr3_nt
-	TRBJ2-5	TRBV11-2	-	CASSLRWGEETQYF	TGTGCCAGCAGCTTAAGGTGGGGGGAAGAGACCCAGTACTTC
few	TRBJ2-3	TRBV20-1	TRBD2	CSATKLSGTSGRGITDTQYF	TGCAGTGCTACCAAACTCTCCGGGACTAGCGGGAGGGGAATCACAGATACGCAGTATTTT
-	TRBJ2-2	TRBV11-2	TRBD2	CASSFTSENTGELFF	TGTGCCAGCAGTTTCACTAGCGAGAACACCGGGGAGCTGTTTTTT
few	TRBJ2-1	TRBV5-1	TRBD2	CASSNGGLADNEQFF	TGCGCCAGCAGCAACGGGGGACTAGCGGATAATGAGCAGTTCTTC
few	TRBJ2-1	TRBV6-5	TRBD1	CASSHRGNEQFF	TGTGCCAGCAGTCACAGGGGCAATGAGCAGTTCTTC
many	TRBJ2-7	TRBV25-1	-	CASSVGDEQYF	TGTGCCAGCAGTGTTGGGGACGAGCAGTACTTC
-	TRBJ2-7	TRBV7-2	-	CASSLGGSNGYEQYF	TGTGCCAGCAGTCTCGGCGGGTCAAACGGCTACGAGCAGTACTTC
many	TRBJ1-1	TRBV3-1	TRBD1	CASSQVGGTGRGAFF	TGTGCCAGCAGCCAAGTTGGAGGGACAGGGAGGGGAGCTTTCTTT
few	TRBJ2-1	TRBV6-6	-	CASTWGANEQFF	TGTGCCAGTACTTGGGGGGCCAATGAGCAGTTCTTC
few	TRBJ1-1	TRBV11-2	-	CASSSERYTEAFF	TGTGCCAGCAGCTCTGAGAGATACACTGAAGCTTTCTTT
many	TRBJ2-2	TRBV11-2	-	CASSRGTDLNTGELFF	TGTGCCAGCAGCCGCGGCACCGATTTAAACACCGGGGAGCTGTTTTTT
-	TRBJ1-5	TRBV20-1	-	CSASGGKSVGNQPQHF	TGCAGTGCTAGTGGGGGGAAGAGCGTAGGAAATCAGCCCCAGCATTTT
many	TRBJ1-5	TRBV20-1	TRBD1	CSASWRQGGNQPQHF	TGCAGTGCTAGTTGGAGACAGGGAGGCAATCAGCCCCAGCATTTT
many	TRBJ1-3	TRBV7-9	-	CASSLVGISGNTIYF	TGTGCCAGCAGCTTAGTAGGGATCTCTGGAAACACCATATATTTT
-	TRBJ2-1	TRBV5-1	-	CASSSDGRSSYNEQFF	TGCGCCAGCAGCTCGGATGGAAGGAGCTCCTACAATGAGCAGTTCTTC
-	TRBJ2-3	TRBV10-2	-	CASSAVLTEDTQYF	TGCGCCAGCAGTGCGGTCCTGACCGAAGATACGCAGTATTTT
-	TRBJ1-6	TRBV27	-	CASSLSGGSKSPLHF	TGTGCCAGCAGTTTATCGGGGGGTTCTAAGTCACCCCTCCACTTT
few	TRBJ1-1	TRBV28	-	CASRILQGTTEAFF	TGTGCCAGCAGAATCCTTCAGGGAACCACTGAAGCTTTCTTT
-	TRBJ2-1	TRBV2	TRBD1	CASWDRSSYNEQFF	TGTGCCAGCTGGGACAGAAGCTCCTACAATGAGCAGTTCTTC
few	TRBJ2-7	TRBV14	-	CASSLSAGRGEQYF	TGTGCCAGCAGTCTTAGCGCAGGGCGTGGCGAGCAGTACTTC
few	TRBJ2-3	TRBV2	TRBD2	CASNELGLAGHRDTQYF	TGTGCCAGCAACGAATTGGGACTAGCGGGGCATCGGGATACGCAGTATTTT
-	TRBJ2-1	TRBV20-1	-	CSAIKGLDINEQFF	TGCAGTGCGATCAAGGGGCTGGATATCAATGAGCAGTTCTTC
few	TRBJ2-6	TRBV11-2	-	CASTAFSGANVLTF	TGTGCCAGCACGGCCTTCTCTGGGGCCAACGTCCTGACTTTC
-	TRBJ2-1	TRBV28	TRBD1	CASSRAGTGAYNEQFF	TGTGCCAGCAGCCGCGCCGGGACAGGGGCTTACAATGAGCAGTTCTTC
few	TRBJ2-5	TRBV4-3	-	CASSQDTEDQETQYF	TGCGCCAGCAGCCAAGATACGGAAGACCAAGAGACCCAGTACTTC
many	TRBJ2-7	TRBV29-1	TRBD1	CSVETGGQGYEQYF	TGCAGCGTTGAAACGGGGGGACAGGGTTACGAGCAGTACTTC
-	TRBJ1-1	TRBV10-3	-	CASGGRETEAFF	TGTGCCAGTGGAGGTAGGGAGACTGAAGCTTTCTTT
-	TRBJ2-7	TRBV28	-	CASSLSLEEQYF	TGTGCCAGCAGTTTAAGTCTGGAAGAGCAGTACTTC
-	TRBJ1-3	TRBV7-9	-	CASNPTSVLGPIYF	TGTGCCAGCAACCCGACATCCGTTTTGGGGCCGATATATTTT
-	TRBJ2-5	TRBV9	TRBD2	CASSEREGVAETQYF	TGTGCCAGCAGCGAGCGGGAGGGAGTAGCGGAGACCCAGTACTTC
once	TRBJ2-3	TRBV9	-	CASSGTPGRTDTQYF	TGTGCCAGCAGCGGGACTCCCGGTCGCACAGATACGCAGTATTTT
few	TRBJ1-6	TRBV7-2	-	CASSLSRTANSPLHF	TGTGCCAGCAGCCTCTCCCGGACAGCCAATTCACCCCTCCACTTT
-	TRBJ2-5	TRBV29-1	-	CSVEVRRTLETQYF	TGCAGCGTTGAAGTACGTCGGACTTTGGAGACCCAGTACTTC
few	TRBJ2-5	TRBV29-1	-	CSVEEGSGETQYF	TGCAGCGTTGAAGAAGGGTCGGGGGAGACCCAGTACTTC
-	TRBJ2-3	TRBV18	-	CASSPLKTGTYTQYF	TGTGCCAGCTCACCATTAAAGACCGGTACCTATACGCAGTATTTT
few	TRBJ1-1	TRBV9	-	CASSWTANTEAFF	TGTGCCAGCTCGTGGACAGCGAACACTGAAGCTTTCTTT
few	TRBJ2-3	TRBV20-1	-	CSATRDPTDTQYF	TGCAGTGCGACCCGGGACCCAACAGATACGCAGTATTTT
few	TRBJ2-6	TRBV12-3/TRBV12-4	-	CASRGTTGKVNVLTF	TGTGCCAGCAGGGGAACGACCGGGAAGGTCAACGTCCTGACTTTC
many	TRBJ2-1	TRBV12-3/TRBV12-4	-	CASSLNGEQFF	TGTGCCAGCAGTTTAAATGGAGAGCAGTTCTTC
few	TRBJ2-3	TRBV11-2	-	CASSPPGYPDTQYF	TGTGCCAGCAGCCCCCCGGGATATCCAGATACGCAGTATTTT
once	TRBJ1-5	TRBV7-9	-	CASSDRTHQPQHF	TGTGCCAGCAGCGACAGAACCCATCAGCCCCAGCATTTT
-	TRBJ2-7	TRBV20-1	-	CSAPVLADSSYEQYF	TGCAGTGCTCCCGTCCTAGCGGACAGCTCCTACGAGCAGTACTTC
few	TRBJ2-3	TRBV12-3/TRBV12-4	-	CASTLAGTVTDTQYF	TGTGCCAGCACTTTGGCGGGGACAGTGACAGATACGCAGTATTTT
-	TRBJ1-2	TRBV20-1	-	CSARGGSGAPNYGYTF	TGCAGTGCTAGAGGAGGTTCAGGGGCCCCTAACTATGGCTACACCTTC
-	TRBJ2-2	TRBV3-1	-	CASSQELLAGELFF	TGTGCCAGCAGCCAAGAACTGCTGGCCGGGGAGCTGTTTTTT
-	TRBJ2-1	TRBV3-1	-	CASSQDLGNEQFF	TGTGCCAGCAGCCAAGACTTGGGCAATGAGCAGTTCTTC
many	TRBJ2-3	TRBV4-2	-	CASSQGASTDTQYF	TGTGCCAGCAGCCAAGGGGCCAGCACAGATACGCAGTATTTT
few	TRBJ2-1	TRBV6-5	TRBD2	CASSRTLAGITYNEQFF	TGTGCCAGCAGCCGGACGTTAGCGGGGATTACCTACAATGAGCAGTTCTTC
few	TRBJ2-7	TRBV28	-	CASSFWRYEQYF	TGTGCCAGCAGTTTCTGGAGATACGAGCAGTACTTC
-	TRBJ2-3	TRBV2	-	CASSEALRGRETDTQYF	TGTGCCAGCAGTGAAGCGCTTCGAGGAAGGGAGACAGATACGCAGTATTTT